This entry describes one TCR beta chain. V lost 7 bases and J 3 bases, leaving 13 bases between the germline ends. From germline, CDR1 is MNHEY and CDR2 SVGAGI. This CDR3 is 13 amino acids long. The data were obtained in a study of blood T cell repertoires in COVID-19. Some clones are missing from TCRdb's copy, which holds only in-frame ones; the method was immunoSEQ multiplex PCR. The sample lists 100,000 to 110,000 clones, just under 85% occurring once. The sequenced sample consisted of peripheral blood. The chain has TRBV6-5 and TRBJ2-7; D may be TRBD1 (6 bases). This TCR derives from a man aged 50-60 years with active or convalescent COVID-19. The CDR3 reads CASNREGGYEQYF. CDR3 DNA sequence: TGTGCCAGCAACCGGGAAGGGGGCTACGAGCAGTACTTC.